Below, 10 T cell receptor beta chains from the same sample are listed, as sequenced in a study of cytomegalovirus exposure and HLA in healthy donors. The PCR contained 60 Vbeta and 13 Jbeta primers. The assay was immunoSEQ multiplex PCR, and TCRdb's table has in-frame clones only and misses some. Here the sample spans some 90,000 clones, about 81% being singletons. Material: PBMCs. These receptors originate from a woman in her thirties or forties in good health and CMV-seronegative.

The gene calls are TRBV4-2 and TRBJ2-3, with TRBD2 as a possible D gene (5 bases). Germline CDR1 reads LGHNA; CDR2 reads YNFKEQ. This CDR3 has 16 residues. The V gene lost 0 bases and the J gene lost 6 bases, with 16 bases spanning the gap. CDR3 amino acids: CASSQERGAVGDTQYF. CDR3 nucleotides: TGTGCCAGCAGCCAAGAACGCGGAGCGGTGGGGGATACGCAGTATTTT.

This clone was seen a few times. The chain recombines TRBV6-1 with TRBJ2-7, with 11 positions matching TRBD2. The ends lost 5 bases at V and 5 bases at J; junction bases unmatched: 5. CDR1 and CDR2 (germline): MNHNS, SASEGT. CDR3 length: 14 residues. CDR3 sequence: CASSLTSGSHEQYF. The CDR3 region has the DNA TGTGCCAGCAGTCTTACTAGCGGGAGCCACGAGCAGTACTTC.

The CDR3 DNA reads TGTGCCAGCAGCCCGGGACAGGGGAGGGCCTACCCCCAGCATTTT. Translating gives CASSPGQGRAYPQHF. This chain connects TRBV28 to TRBJ1-5, with 10 bases lining up with TRBD1. Unmatched junction bases numbered 12, after V lost 6 bases and J lost 10 bases. Per the germline V gene, CDR1 is MDHEN and CDR2 is SYDVKM. CDR3 length equals 15 residues.

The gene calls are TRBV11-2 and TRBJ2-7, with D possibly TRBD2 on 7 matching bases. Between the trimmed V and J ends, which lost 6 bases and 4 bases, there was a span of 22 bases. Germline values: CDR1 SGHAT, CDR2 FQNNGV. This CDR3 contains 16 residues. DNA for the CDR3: TGTGCCAGCAGAAAATTTCGGGGGGCCGCCTTTTACGAGCAGTACTTC. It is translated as CASRKFRGAAFYEQYF.

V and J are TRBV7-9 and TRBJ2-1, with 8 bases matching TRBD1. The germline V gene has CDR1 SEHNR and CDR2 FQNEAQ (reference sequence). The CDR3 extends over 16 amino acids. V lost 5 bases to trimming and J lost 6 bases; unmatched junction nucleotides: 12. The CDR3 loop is CASSVMRTGISNEQFF. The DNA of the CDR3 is TGTGCCAGCAGCGTTATGAGGACAGGGATAAGCAATGAGCAGTTCTTC.

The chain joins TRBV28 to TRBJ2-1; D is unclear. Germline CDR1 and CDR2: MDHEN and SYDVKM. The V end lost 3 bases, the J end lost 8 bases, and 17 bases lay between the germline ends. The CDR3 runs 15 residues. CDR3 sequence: CASSLIVVGSHEQFF. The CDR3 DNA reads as TGTGCCAGCAGTTTGATTGTAGTGGGCAGTCATGAGCAGTTCTTC.

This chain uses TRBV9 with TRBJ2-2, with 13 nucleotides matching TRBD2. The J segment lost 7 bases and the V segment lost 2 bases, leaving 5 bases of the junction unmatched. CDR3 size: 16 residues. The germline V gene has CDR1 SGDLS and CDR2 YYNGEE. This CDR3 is CASSVTSGRAIGELFF. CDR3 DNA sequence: TGTGCCAGCAGCGTTACTAGCGGGAGGGCCATCGGGGAGCTGTTTTTT.

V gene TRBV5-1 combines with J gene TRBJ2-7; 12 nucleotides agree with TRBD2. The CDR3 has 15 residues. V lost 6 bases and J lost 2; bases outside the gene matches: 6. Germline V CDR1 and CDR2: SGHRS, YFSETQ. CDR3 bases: TGCGCCAGCACCCCCCTAGCGGGAGGGCCCTACGAGCAGTACTTC. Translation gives CASTPLAGGPYEQYF.

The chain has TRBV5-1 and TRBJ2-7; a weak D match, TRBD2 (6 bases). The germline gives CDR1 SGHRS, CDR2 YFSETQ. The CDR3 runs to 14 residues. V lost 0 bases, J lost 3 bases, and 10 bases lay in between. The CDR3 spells CASSLGGDLYEQYF. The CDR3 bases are TGCGCCAGCAGCTTGGGGGGGGATCTCTACGAGCAGTACTTC.

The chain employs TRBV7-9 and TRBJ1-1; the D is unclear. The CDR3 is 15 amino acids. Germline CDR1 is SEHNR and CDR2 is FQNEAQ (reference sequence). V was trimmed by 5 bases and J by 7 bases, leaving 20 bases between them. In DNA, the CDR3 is TGTGCCAGCAGCCCCGGACTACGAGGAGGCGGTGAAGCTTTCTTT. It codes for CASSPGLRGGGEAFF.